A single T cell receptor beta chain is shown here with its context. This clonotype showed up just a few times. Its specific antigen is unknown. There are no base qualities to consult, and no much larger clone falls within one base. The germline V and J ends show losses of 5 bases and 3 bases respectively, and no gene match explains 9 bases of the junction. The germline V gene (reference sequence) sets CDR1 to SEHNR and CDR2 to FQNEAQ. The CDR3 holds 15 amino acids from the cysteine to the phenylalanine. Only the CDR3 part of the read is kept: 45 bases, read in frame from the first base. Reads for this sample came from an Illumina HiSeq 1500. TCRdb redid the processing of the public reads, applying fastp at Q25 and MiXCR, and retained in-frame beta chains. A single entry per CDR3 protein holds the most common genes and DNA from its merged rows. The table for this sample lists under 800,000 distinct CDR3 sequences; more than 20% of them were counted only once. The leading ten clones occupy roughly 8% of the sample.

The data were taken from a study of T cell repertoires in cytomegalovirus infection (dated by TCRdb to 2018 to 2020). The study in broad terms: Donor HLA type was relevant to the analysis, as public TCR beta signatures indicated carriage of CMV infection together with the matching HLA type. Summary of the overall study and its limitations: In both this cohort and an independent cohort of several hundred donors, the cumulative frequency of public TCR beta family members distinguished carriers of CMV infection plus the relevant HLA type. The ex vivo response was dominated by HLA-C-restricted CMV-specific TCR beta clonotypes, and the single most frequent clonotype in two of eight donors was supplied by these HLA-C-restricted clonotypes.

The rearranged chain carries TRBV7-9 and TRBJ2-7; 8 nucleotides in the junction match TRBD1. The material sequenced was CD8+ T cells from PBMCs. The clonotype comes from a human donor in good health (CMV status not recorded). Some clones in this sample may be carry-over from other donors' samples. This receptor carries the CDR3 CASSPSQGVFYEQYF. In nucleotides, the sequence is TGTGCCAGCAGCCCCTCACAGGGGGTGTTCTACGAGCAGTACTTC.